The 27 T cell receptor beta chains listed next were all sequenced from one sample in a study of post-analysis software for immune sequencing data. These receptors lack a known antigen. Unique molecular identifiers featured in each of the TCR beta cDNA libraries. TCRdb processed the PCR reads anew with MiXCR; each CDR3 protein has one entry. The sample lists about 820,000 distinct CDR3 sequences; about 53% were seen once. Study outcomes and limitations: There were roughly 5 TRBV segments more frequent in patients than controls, and TRBV5-6, TRBV5-1 and TRBV20-1 were among them.

Sequenced input: blood. Receptor source: a girl aged 10 to 17 with multiple sclerosis.

V gene TRBV28 combines with J gene TRBJ1-5; perhaps TRBD1 as D (5 bases). This CDR3 spans 15 amino acids. With 3 bases removed from V and 1 base from J, the gap between germline ends came to 10 bases. Germline assignment: CDR1 MDHEN and CDR2 SYDVKM. The CDR3 reads CASSLRDGSNQPQHF. The CDR3 nucleotides are TGTGCCAGCAGTTTGAGGGACGGAAGCAATCAGCCCCAGCATTTT.

This chain uses TRBV5-1 with TRBJ2-3, with 7 bases identical to TRBD1. V lost 2 bases to trimming and J lost 2 bases; unmatched junction nucleotides: 5. Germline-derived CDR1 and CDR2 are SGHRS and YFSETQ. CDR3 length: 15 amino acids. The DNA for the CDR3 is TGCGCCAGCAGCTTCACAGGGGCACCCACAGATACGCAGTATTTT. This gives the protein CASSFTGAPTDTQYF.

The chain links TRBV20-1 to TRBJ2-5, with a possible D match to TRBD2 (6 bases). Germline V lookup: CDR1 DFQATT, CDR2 SNEGSKA (reference sequence). V lost 3 bases to trimming and J lost 4 bases, with 18 bases between them. The CDR3 spans 15 residues. The CDR3 protein is CSASPTSGVGETQYF. As DNA, the CDR3 is TGCAGTGCTAGCCCCACCTCGGGAGTGGGAGAGACCCAGTACTTC.

This clonotype was picked up a small number of times. The chain uses TRBV10-1 and TRBJ2-5, with TRBD2 matching over 8 bases. This CDR3 region has 14 residues. Per germline, CDR1 WNHNN and CDR2 SYGVQD (reference sequence). The V segment lost 2 bases and the J segment 7 bases; nucleotides outside the gene matches: 6. The CDR3 here is CASSEIAGPTTQYF. In nucleotides, the CDR3 is TGCGCCAGCAGTGAGATAGCGGGACCGACGACCCAGTACTTC.

This chain joins TRBV30 and TRBJ1-2, with D tentatively TRBD1 (5 bases). Germline-derived CDR1 and CDR2 are GTSNPN and SVGIG (reference sequence). V dropped 2 bases and J dropped 5 bases, with 6 bases sitting between them. This CDR3 comprises 11 residues. The CDR3 loop is CAWSQGYGYTF. CDR3 nucleotide sequence: TGTGCCTGGAGTCAGGGTTATGGCTACACCTTC.

This chain joins TRBV12-3 or TRBV12-4 and TRBJ2-5, with 13 nucleotides matching TRBD2. The junction had 3 bases not matched to a gene; V was cut back by 5 bases and J by 0 bases. This CDR3 spans 16 amino acids. The CDR3 nucleotides read TGTGCCAGCAGTAGGGGACTAGCGGGGCACCAAGAGACCCAGTACTTC. Translating gives CASSRGLAGHQETQYF.

The chain couples TRBV10-2 to TRBJ2-1, with D unresolved. The CDR3 is made up of 14 amino acids. Trimming left V 7 bases short and J 0 bases short, with 10 bases between. From germline, CDR1 is WSHSY and CDR2 SAAADI. Here the CDR3 DNA reads TGCGCCAGCAATCTACCAAGCTCCTACAATGAGCAGTTCTTC. This encodes CASNLPSSYNEQFF.

The chain recombines TRBV10-3 with TRBJ2-7; possible D gene TRBD2, 5 bases. CDR1 ENHRY and CDR2 SYGVKD come from the germline V gene. Trimming pared 2 bases from V and 4 bases from J, leaving 21 bases between. The CDR3 spans 17 residues. CDR3 bases: TGTGCCATCAGTGAGCGAGAGGGCCGCGGAAAAATGTACGAGCAGTACTTC. Translation: CAISEREGRGKMYEQYF.

V and J are TRBV18 and TRBJ2-7; perhaps TRBD2 as D (8 bases). This CDR3 has 18 amino acids. Germline values: CDR1 KGHSH, CDR2 LQKENI. Between the trimmed V and J ends, which lost 3 bases and 4 bases, there was a span of 25 bases. CDR3 sequence: CASSPNERGPAGVYEQYF. In DNA, the CDR3 is TGTGCCAGCTCACCGAACGAAAGGGGGCCAGCGGGGGTTTACGAGCAGTACTTC.

The genes are TRBV9 and TRBJ1-2, with 9 nucleotides matching TRBD1. Per the germline V gene, CDR1 is SGDLS and CDR2 is YYNGEE. V gave up 3 bases and J gave up 3 bases; unmatched junction bases: 0. The CDR3 extends over 13 amino acids. DNA for the CDR3: TGTGCCAGCAGCGGGACAGGGGACTATGGCTACACCTTC. Protein product: CASSGTGDYGYTF. Variable domain in full (rest from reference TRBV9 and TRBJ1-2): DSGVTQTPKHLITATGQRVTLRCSPRSGDLSVYWYQQSLDQGLQFLIQYYNGEERAKGNILERFSAQQFPDLHSELNLSSLELGDSALYFCASSGTGDYGYTFGSGTRLTVV.

This chain connects TRBV29-1 to TRBJ2-7, with a tentative D call TRBD2 (5 bases). CDR1 SQVTM and CDR2 ANQGSEA come from the germline V gene. CDR3 length equals 12 residues. Trimming shortened V by 5 bases and J by 7 bases, and 15 bases separated the two germline ends. The DNA of the CDR3 is TGCAGCGTTCGGGATCCACCGAGTGAGCAGTACTTC. Translating it yields CSVRDPPSEQYF.

This rearrangement joins TRBV7-3 to TRBJ2-1; D not certain. Germline CDR1 and CDR2: SGHTA and FQGTGA. This CDR3 spans 15 amino acids. V dropped 1 base and J dropped 2 bases, with 9 bases sitting between them. DNA of the CDR3: TGTGCCAGCAGCTTAATATTAGTTCCCTACAATGAGCAGTTCTTC. Translated: CASSLILVPYNEQFF. The whole variable domain, remainder taken from reference TRBV7-3 and TRBJ2-1, is GAGVSQTPSNKVTEKGKYVELRCDPISGHTALYWYRQSLGQGPEFLIYFQGTGAADDSGLPNDRFFAVRPEGSVSTLKIQRTERGDSAVYLCASSLILVPYNEQFFGPGTRLTVL.

This rearrangement joins TRBV7-9 to TRBJ2-1; no reliable D call. Germline V lookup: CDR1 SEHNR, CDR2 FQNEAQ (reference sequence). The V and J ends lost 4 bases and 10 bases respectively, with 8 bases between them. This CDR3 is 11 amino acids long. CDR3 residues: CASSYDFEQFF. CDR3 DNA sequence: TGTGCCAGCAGCTACGACTTCGAGCAGTTCTTC. Using reference TRBV7-9 and TRBJ2-1 for the parts outside the CDR3, the full variable domain is DTGVSQNPRHKITKRGQNVTFRCDPISEHNRLYWYRQTLGQGPEFLTYFQNEAQLEKSRLLSDRFSAERPKGSFSTLEIQRTEQGDSAMYLCASSYDFEQFFGPGTRLTVL.

The chain uses TRBV6-5 and TRBJ2-7; 8 bases map to TRBD2. With V trimmed by 0 bases and J by 2 bases, 3 bases remained unmatched. The CDR3 extends over 15 amino acids. Germline assignment: CDR1 MNHEY and CDR2 SVGAGI. In DNA form, the CDR3 reads TGTGCCAGCAGTTACTCGGGACTAGGGACCTACGAGCAGTACTTC. Amino acid sequence: CASSYSGLGTYEQYF.

This chain links TRBV7-6 with TRBJ2-1, with 7 bases lining up with TRBD2. With 1 base clipped from V and 4 bases from J, the junction kept 7 bases outside the gene matches. This CDR3 is built from 16 residues. In germline, CDR1 is SGHVS, CDR2 FNYEAQ. Written as DNA, the CDR3 is TGTGCCAGCAGCTTAGGGGAGCGGGGTCCGTACAATGAGCAGTTCTTC. Its protein is CASSLGERGPYNEQFF.

This clonotype showed up just a few times. This chain uses TRBV20-1 with TRBJ1-1, with TRBD1 identical over 8 bases. With V trimmed by 4 bases and J by 5 bases, 12 bases remained unmatched. CDR3 size: 15 residues. CDR1 and CDR2 (germline): DFQATT, SNEGSKA (reference sequence). Here the CDR3 reads CSAIGQGGGRTEAFF. CDR3 nucleotides: TGCAGTGCTATCGGACAGGGTGGAGGTAGGACTGAAGCTTTCTTT.

V usage is TRBV6-5 and J usage is TRBJ1-2, with TRBD1 matching 7 bases. This CDR3 has 14 residues. Germline lookup yields CDR1 MNHEY and CDR2 SVGAGI. With 7 bases clipped from V and 2 bases from J, the junction kept 7 bases outside the gene matches. CDR3 loop: CASNQPGQNYGYTF. CDR3 nucleotides: TGTGCCAGCAACCAGCCGGGACAGAACTATGGCTACACCTTC.

This clonotype was recorded a few times. The chain joins TRBV25-1 to TRBJ2-4; D may be TRBD2 (6 bases). CDR3 length equals 18 residues. V lost 4 bases, J lost 13 bases, and 32 bases lay in between. Looked up from germline, CDR1 is MGHDK and CDR2 is SYGVNS. This CDR3 reads CASSAIGGTSPTSSGQYF. The CDR3, as DNA: TGTGCCAGCAGTGCTATTGGAGGAACGTCTCCTACGAGCAGCGGGCAGTACTTC.

This clonotype turned up a few times. The chain uses TRBV7-9 and TRBJ2-1; D is perhaps TRBD1 or TRBD2 (5 bases each). Trimming cost V 9 bases and J 3 bases, with 18 bases left between them. The CDR3 contains 15 residues. Germline loops: CDR1 SEHNR, CDR2 FQNEAQ (reference sequence). In DNA form, the CDR3 reads TGTGCCAGTAGTGGGGGTAGCGATTACTACAATGAGCAGTTCTTC. Translating it yields CASSGGSDYYNEQFF.

This clonotype was observed a handful of times. The gene calls are TRBV4-2 and TRBJ2-3; D gene ambiguous. V was trimmed by 5 bases and J by 4 bases, leaving 10 bases between them. Germline CDR1 LGHNA, CDR2 YNFKEQ. This CDR3 contains 13 residues. The CDR3 region has the DNA TGTGCCAGCAGCGTGAGTAGACCAGATACGCAGTATTTT. It specifies CASSVSRPDTQYF.

This clonotype was observed a few times. V and J are TRBV10-3 and TRBJ1-2; 10 bases match TRBD1. Germline lookup yields CDR1 ENHRY and CDR2 SYGVKD. V shed 4 bases, J shed 4 bases, and the junction held 6 bases outside the gene matches. The CDR3 contains 15 residues. CDR3 region: CAISVIRDRGYGYTF. The CDR3 coding sequence is TGTGCCATCAGTGTCATAAGGGACAGGGGCTATGGCTACACCTTC.

V and J are TRBV27 and TRBJ2-3; 9 bases map to TRBD2. J gave up 0 bases and V 5 bases, and 9 bases lay outside the gene matches. Germline V lookup: CDR1 MNHEY, CDR2 SMNVEV (reference sequence). This CDR3 contains 17 residues. This chain's CDR3 is CASSPMTSGASTDTQYF. The CDR3 DNA reads TGTGCCAGCAGTCCCATGACTAGCGGAGCTAGCACAGATACGCAGTATTTT.

This chain connects TRBV12-3 or TRBV12-4 to TRBJ2-7; 9 nucleotides match TRBD1. V shed 5 bases, J shed 2 bases, and the junction held 4 bases outside the gene matches. This CDR3 spans 14 amino acids. CDR3 residues: CASSKGQGTYEQYF. In DNA, the CDR3 is TGTGCCAGCAGTAAGGGACAGGGTACCTACGAGCAGTACTTC.

This clonotype was seen a few times. V usage is TRBV5-1 and J usage is TRBJ2-7; 11 bases are a match to TRBD2. The trim removed 0 bases at V and 4 bases at J, leaving 0 bases unmatched. Germline assignment: CDR1 SGHRS and CDR2 YFSETQ. The CDR3 runs to 14 residues. Here the CDR3 reads CASSLASGRYEQYF. The CDR3 DNA reads TGCGCCAGCAGCTTGGCTAGCGGGAGGTACGAGCAGTACTTC.

This clonotype was seen a handful of times. The V call is TRBV29-1, the J call TRBJ2-1; 9 bases map to TRBD2. Looked up from germline, CDR1 is SQVTM and CDR2 is ANQGSEA. The CDR3 runs 18 residues. Losses at the gene ends were 7 bases for V and 0 bases for J; bases not matched to a gene: 16. The CDR3 reads CSAEYGLRRGGSYNEQFF. CDR3 bases: TGCAGCGCCGAATATGGGCTTAGGCGGGGGGGCTCCTACAATGAGCAGTTCTTC.

CDR3 amino acids: CASSYLAASEQYF. The CDR3 DNA sequence: TGTGCCAGCAGTTACCTTGCCGCTTCCGAGCAGTACTTC. V is TRBV6-2 or TRBV6-3 and J is TRBJ2-7; the D is unclear. The CDR3 is 13 amino acids. Trimming pared 2 bases from V and 6 bases from J, leaving 11 bases between. The germline gives CDR1 MNHEY, CDR2 SVGEGT.

A word on this clonotype: One junction end disagrees with the germline gene, perhaps due to a read error. The chain combines TRBV3-1 with TRBJ2-4; TRBD1 agrees at 9 bases. The J call is in doubt because the DNA end fits TRBJ2-7 better. The germline V gene has CDR1 LGHDT and CDR2 YNNKEL (reference sequence). The CDR3 length is 14 residues. In DNA form, the CDR3 reads TGTGCCAGCAGACAAGCGGGACAGGGCCACGAGCAGTACTTC. Encoded protein: CASRQAGQGHEQYF.